Shown below are 23 T cell receptor beta chains from a single sample sequenced in a study of CD8 T cells in ankylosing spondylitis. TCRdb re-derived calls from the 5' RACE reads in MiXCR, one entry per CDR3 protein. The data hold approximately 150,000 distinct CDR3 sequences, with around 42% observed a single time. What was sequenced was synovial fluid, either unsorted or a sorted T cell fraction (not recorded which). These receptors all stem from a male donor with ankylosing spondylitis.

The J gene is TRBJ2-2, the V gene TRBV6-5; D is possibly TRBD1 (5 bases). V shed 0 bases and J shed 4 bases, with 9 bases lying between them. The CDR3 is 15 residues long. The V gene's germline CDR1 is MNHEY and CDR2 SVGAGI. The CDR3 DNA reads TGTGCCAGCAGTTACTCGAGACAGTCCACCGGGGAGCTGTTTTTT. It translates to CASSYSRQSTGELFF.

In this sample, this clonotype turned up a few times. V is TRBV12-3 or TRBV12-4 and J is TRBJ2-7, with D tentatively TRBD1 (5 bases). The CDR3 loop spans 15 amino acids. With 5 bases removed from V and 3 bases from J, the gap between germline ends came to 17 bases. The CDR3 DNA reads TGTGCCAGCAGTCTAGGGGCAGGAGCAAACTACGAGCAGTACTTC. Translating it yields CASSLGAGANYEQYF.

This clonotype was seen more than once but under ten times. The V and J genes are TRBV7-3 and TRBJ2-3; tentative D call: TRBD2 (5 bases). Per germline, CDR1 SGHTA and CDR2 FQGTGA. This CDR3 has 14 amino acids. Trimming removed 5 bases from V and 1 base from J, with 10 bases in between. CDR3 loop: CASSNTGGTDTQYF. In nucleotides, the CDR3 is TGTGCCAGCAGCAACACCGGGGGCACAGATACGCAGTATTTT.

The V and J genes are TRBV20-1 and TRBJ2-1, with no clear D. The CDR3 is 10 amino acids. CDR1 and CDR2 from the germline V gene are DFQATT and SNEGSKA (reference sequence). V was pared by 3 bases and J by 11 bases, with 8 bases between. Here the CDR3 reads CSASAAKQFF. CDR3 nucleotide sequence: TGCAGTGCTAGTGCGGCAAAGCAGTTCTTC.

The chain uses TRBV10-3 and TRBJ2-5; TRBD2 matches at 9 bases. This CDR3 contains 17 residues. Trimming removed 0 bases from V and 2 bases from J; junction bases left unmatched: 7. Germline V CDR1 and CDR2: ENHRY, SYGVKD. This CDR3 reads CAISESILAGPQETQYF. CDR3 DNA: TGTGCCATCAGTGAGTCAATCCTAGCGGGGCCACAAGAGACCCAGTACTTC.

The sample holds many counts of this clonotype. The rearrangement joins TRBV30 to TRBJ1-1, with D tentatively TRBD1 (5 bases). Germline-derived CDR1 and CDR2 are GTSNPN and SVGIG (reference sequence). The CDR3 length is 13 residues. V dropped 0 bases and J dropped 7 bases, with 12 bases sitting between them. CDR3 in amino acids: CAWSVPGRGEAFF. The CDR3 coding sequence is TGTGCCTGGAGTGTACCGGGGAGGGGTGAAGCTTTCTTT.

CDR3: CASTRQGAADTQYF. The CDR3 nucleotides read TGCGCCAGCACCAGACAGGGGGCTGCGGATACGCAGTATTTT. This chain connects TRBV10-2 to TRBJ2-3; 10 bases match TRBD1. The CDR3 is made up of 14 amino acids. V dropped 7 bases and J dropped 6; count of bases not matched to a gene: 7. Germline assignment: CDR1 WSHSY and CDR2 SAAADI.

The chain uses TRBV29-1 and TRBJ2-2, with D uncertain. The germline CDR1 and CDR2 sequences are SQVTM and ANQGSEA. CDR3 size: 12 residues. With 5 bases removed from V and 3 bases from J, the gap between germline ends came to 7 bases. The DNA for the CDR3 is TGCAGCGTTATACAAGACACCGGGGAGCTGTTTTTT. Translation: CSVIQDTGELFF.

This clonotype has a handful of counts. The rearrangement uses TRBV29-1 and TRBJ1-1; D unresolved. Germline CDR1 and CDR2: SQVTM and ANQGSEA. Trimming pared 4 bases from V and 2 bases from J, leaving 8 bases between. The CDR3 runs 12 residues. CDR3 sequence: CSVVGRNTEAFF. CDR3 DNA: TGCAGCGTTGTTGGCAGAAACACTGAAGCTTTCTTT.

The gene calls are TRBV12-3 or TRBV12-4 and TRBJ1-1; D is uncertain. Trimming removed 5 bases from V and 10 bases from J, with 20 bases in between. CDR3 length: 14 residues. CDR3 in DNA: TGTGCCAGCAGTGCGGCCGGGGAGAATCACGTAGCTTTCTTT. This encodes CASSAAGENHVAFF.

The CDR3 DNA follows: TGCGCCAGCAGCTTAAGGTTGGCCCCGAACACTGAAGCTTTCTTT. This sequence encodes CASSLRLAPNTEAFF. The chain uses TRBV5-1 and TRBJ1-1; D not resolved. The CDR3 spans 15 residues. Looked up from germline, CDR1 is SGHRS and CDR2 is YFSETQ. Trimming left V 2 bases short and J 1 base short, with 12 bases between.

The chain employs TRBV4-1 and TRBJ1-2, with D possibly being TRBD1 (5 bases). With 0 bases removed from V and 8 bases from J, the gap between germline ends came to 16 bases. The CDR3 consists of 15 residues. Germline CDR1 reads MGHRA; CDR2 reads YSYEKL. CDR3 bases: TGCGCCAGCAGCCAAGAAGGTTGGGGGATTGGAGGCTACACCTTC. Its translation is CASSQEGWGIGGYTF.

This clonotype is labeled medium-sized. This chain links TRBV7-2 with TRBJ1-5, with TRBD1 identical over 9 bases. Germline trimming cut 8 bases from V and 0 bases from J; bases unmatched to any gene: 11. CDR3 length: 17 amino acids. Germline-derived CDR1 and CDR2 are SGHTA and FQGNSA. CDR3 loop: CASAPGQGFYSNQPQHF. CDR3 coding DNA: TGTGCCAGCGCCCCGGGACAGGGCTTCTATAGCAATCAGCCCCAGCATTTT.

This rearrangement joins TRBV7-4 to TRBJ2-1, with D perhaps TRBD1 or TRBD2 (5 bases each). Germline-derived CDR1 and CDR2 are SGHVT and SQSDAQ. V lost 5 bases and J 7 bases, leaving 12 bases between the germline ends. CDR3 length: 13 residues. The chain's CDR3 is CASSIGKGNEQFF. The DNA for the CDR3 is TGTGCCAGCAGCATCGGGAAGGGGAATGAGCAGTTCTTC.

This clonotype was observed at least ten times. V and J are TRBV14 and TRBJ2-1; 13 bases align to TRBD2. Looked up from germline, CDR1 is SGHDN and CDR2 is FVKESK. The CDR3 totals 19 residues. Unmatched junction bases numbered 17, after V lost 4 bases and J lost 8 bases. CDR3 coding DNA: TGTGCCAGCAGCCGAACCGGGACTGGAGGACTAGCGGGAGCGGATGAGCAGTTCTTC. Translation: CASSRTGTGGLAGADEQFF.

The table lists this clonotype with a few counts. The chain joins TRBV6-4 to TRBJ2-3, with 11 positions matching TRBD2. The germline V gene encodes CDR1 MRHNA and CDR2 SNTAGT. V shed 1 base and J 4 bases; nucleotides not matched to a gene: 4. The CDR3 totals 16 residues. The CDR3 region has the DNA TGTGCCAGCAGTGACTTGGCTAGCGGGGGGCCAGATACGCAGTATTTT. Its translation is CASSDLASGGPDTQYF.

The chain has TRBV20-1 and TRBJ1-1, with no clear D. The V gene lost 8 bases and the J gene lost 1 base, with 14 bases spanning the gap. Looked up from germline, CDR1 is DFQATT and CDR2 is SNEGSKA (reference sequence). The CDR3 sequence is 13 residues long. CDR3 in amino acids: CSLDGRTNTEAFF. As DNA, the CDR3 is TGCAGTTTAGACGGACGGACGAACACTGAAGCTTTCTTT.

The rearrangement links TRBV6-1 to TRBJ1-5; D gene unclear. Germline V gene data show CDR1 as MNHNS and CDR2 as SASEGT. The V gene lost 6 bases and the J gene lost 0 bases, with 9 bases spanning the gap. This CDR3 comprises 14 residues. CDR3 bases: TGTGCCAGCAGGACAACCTATAGCAATCAGCCCCAGCATTTT. Encoded protein: CASRTTYSNQPQHF.

A few counts support this clonotype. The V call is TRBV6-5, the J call TRBJ1-1; D gene uncertain. In germline, CDR1 is MNHEY, CDR2 SVGAGI. This CDR3 has 14 residues. Trimming cost V 0 bases and J 1 base, with 6 bases left between them. CDR3 amino acids: CASSYSAGNTEAFF. The CDR3 bases are TGTGCCAGCAGTTACTCGGCGGGGAACACTGAAGCTTTCTTT.

This clonotype was observed many times. The chain is built from TRBV7-9 and TRBJ1-5, with D possibly matching TRBD1 (5 bases). The germline V gene has CDR1 SEHNR and CDR2 FQNEAQ (reference sequence). The length of the CDR3 is 15 residues. Deletions cut 4 bases from V and 6 bases from J, with 16 bases between. The DNA for the CDR3 is TGTGCCAGCAGCTCCACAAAGGTGGGGCTTCAGCCCCAGCATTTT. Residues: CASSSTKVGLQPQHF.

The chain carries TRBV9 and TRBJ1-1; D is perhaps TRBD1 (5 bases). The CDR3 loop spans 13 amino acids. Germline V CDR1 and CDR2: SGDLS, YYNGEE. Trimming pared 4 bases from V and 5 bases from J, leaving 12 bases between. CDR3 sequence reads: CASSWVEGTEAFF. CDR3 bases: TGTGCCAGCAGCTGGGTTGAGGGGACTGAAGCTTTCTTT.

This clonotype was counted only a few times. V is TRBV7-2 and J is TRBJ1-1; D uncertain. This CDR3 contains 12 residues. With 1 base removed from V and 4 bases from J, the gap between germline ends came to 4 bases. CDR1 SGHTA and CDR2 FQGNSA come from the germline V gene. The CDR3 region is CASSLVFTEAFF. In DNA form, the CDR3 reads TGTGCCAGCAGCTTAGTTTTCACTGAAGCTTTCTTT. The full variable domain, with the rest looked up from reference TRBV7-2 and TRBJ1-1, is GAGVSQSPSNKVTEKGKDVELRCDPISGHTALYWYRQSLGQGLEFLIYFQGNSAPDKSGLPSDRFSAERTGGSVSTLTIQRTQQEDSAVYLCASSLVFTEAFFGQGTRLTVV.

This clonotype came up a few times. The chain uses TRBV4-3 and TRBJ2-2, with TRBD1 matching 9 bases. J lost 2 bases, V lost 4 bases, and 5 bases had no gene match. Germline CDR1 reads LGHNA; CDR2 reads YSLEER. This CDR3 contains 16 residues. The CDR3 protein is CASSRWDRANTGELFF. The CDR3 DNA reads TGCGCCAGCAGCCGTTGGGACAGGGCTAACACCGGGGAGCTGTTTTTT.